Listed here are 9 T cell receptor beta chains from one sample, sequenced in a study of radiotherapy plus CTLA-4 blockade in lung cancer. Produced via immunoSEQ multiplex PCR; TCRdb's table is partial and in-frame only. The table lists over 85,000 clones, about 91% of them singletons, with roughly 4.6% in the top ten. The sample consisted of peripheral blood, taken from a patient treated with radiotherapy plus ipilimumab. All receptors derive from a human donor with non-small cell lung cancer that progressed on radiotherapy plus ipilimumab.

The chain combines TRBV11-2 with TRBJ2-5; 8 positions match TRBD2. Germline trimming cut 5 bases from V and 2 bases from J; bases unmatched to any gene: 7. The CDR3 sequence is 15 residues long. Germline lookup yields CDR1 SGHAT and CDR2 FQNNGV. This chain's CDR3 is CASSRGSGKQETQYF. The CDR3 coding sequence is TGTGCCAGCAGCCGTGGTAGCGGGAAACAAGAGACCCAGTACTTC.

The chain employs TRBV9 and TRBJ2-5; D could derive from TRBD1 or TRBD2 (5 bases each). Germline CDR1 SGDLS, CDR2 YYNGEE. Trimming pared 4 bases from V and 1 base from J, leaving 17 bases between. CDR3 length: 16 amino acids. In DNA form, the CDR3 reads TGTGCCAGCAGCCCACCTGGGGGAATCCCCCAAGAGACCCAGTACTTC. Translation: CASSPPGGIPQETQYF.

DNA of the CDR3: TGCAGCGTTGCAGGGGGTGAAGGGTACGAGCAGTACTTC. It specifies CSVAGGEGYEQYF. The rearrangement links TRBV29-1 to TRBJ2-7; 7 bases map to TRBD1. Germline CDR1 SQVTM, CDR2 ANQGSEA. Trimming at V came to 4 bases and at J to 4 bases, leaving 7 bases not matched to a gene. The CDR3 is 13 residues long.

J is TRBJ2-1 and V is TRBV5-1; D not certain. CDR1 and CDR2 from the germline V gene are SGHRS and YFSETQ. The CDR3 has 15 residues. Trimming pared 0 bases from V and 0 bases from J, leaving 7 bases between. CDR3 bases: TGCGCCAGCAGCTTGGGGACGAGCTCCTACAATGAGCAGTTCTTC. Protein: CASSLGTSSYNEQFF.

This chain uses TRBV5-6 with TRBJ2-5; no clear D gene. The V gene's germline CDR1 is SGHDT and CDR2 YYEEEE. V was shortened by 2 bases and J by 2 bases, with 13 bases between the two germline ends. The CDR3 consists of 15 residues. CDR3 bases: TGTGCCAGCAGCTTTTCTCTAAGCAGGCAAGAGACCCAGTACTTC. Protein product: CASSFSLSRQETQYF.

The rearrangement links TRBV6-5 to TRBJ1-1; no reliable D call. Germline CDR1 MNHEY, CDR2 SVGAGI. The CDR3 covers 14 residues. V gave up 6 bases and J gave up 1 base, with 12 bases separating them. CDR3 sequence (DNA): TGTGCCAGCAGCTCGTGGGTGGAGAACACTGAAGCTTTCTTT. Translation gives CASSSWVENTEAFF.

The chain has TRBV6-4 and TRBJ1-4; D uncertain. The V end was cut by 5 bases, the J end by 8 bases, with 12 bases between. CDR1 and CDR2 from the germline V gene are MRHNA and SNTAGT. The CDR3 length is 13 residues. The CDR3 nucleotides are TGTGCCAGCAGTCTTCGGGAGGGCGAAAAACTGTTTTTT. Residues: CASSLREGEKLFF.

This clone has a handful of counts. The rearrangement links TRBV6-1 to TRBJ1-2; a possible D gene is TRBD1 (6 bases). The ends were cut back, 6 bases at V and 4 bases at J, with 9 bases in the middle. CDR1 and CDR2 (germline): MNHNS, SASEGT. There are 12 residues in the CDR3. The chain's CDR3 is CASSLRGYGYTF. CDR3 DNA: TGTGCCAGCAGCCTCAGGGGCTATGGCTACACCTTC.

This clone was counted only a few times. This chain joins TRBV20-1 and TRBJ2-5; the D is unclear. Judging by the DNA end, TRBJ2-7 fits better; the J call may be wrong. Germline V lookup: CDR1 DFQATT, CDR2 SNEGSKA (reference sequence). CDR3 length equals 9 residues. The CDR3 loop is CSAGNEQYF. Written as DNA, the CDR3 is TGCAGTGCAGGAAACGAGCAGTACTTC.